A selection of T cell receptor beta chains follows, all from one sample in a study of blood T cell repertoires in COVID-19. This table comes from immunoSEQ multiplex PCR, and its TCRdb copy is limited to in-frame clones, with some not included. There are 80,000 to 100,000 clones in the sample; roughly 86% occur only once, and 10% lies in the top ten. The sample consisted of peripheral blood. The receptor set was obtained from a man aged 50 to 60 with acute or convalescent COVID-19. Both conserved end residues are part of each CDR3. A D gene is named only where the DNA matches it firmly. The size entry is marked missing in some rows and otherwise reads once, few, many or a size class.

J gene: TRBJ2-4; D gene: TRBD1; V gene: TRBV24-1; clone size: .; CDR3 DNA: TGTGCCACCAGTGATTTCAAGGACAGGGGGAACATTCAGTACTTC; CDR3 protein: CATSDFKDRGNIQYF
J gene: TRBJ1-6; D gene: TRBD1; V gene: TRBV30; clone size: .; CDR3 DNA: TGTGCCTGGAGTGTACAGGGGAATTCACCCCTCCACTTT; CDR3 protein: CAWSVQGNSPLHF
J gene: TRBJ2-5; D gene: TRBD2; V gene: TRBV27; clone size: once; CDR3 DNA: TGTGCCAGCAGTTTATCGCTTGAACTAGCGGGAGAGACCCAGTACTTC; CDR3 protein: CASSLSLELAGETQYF
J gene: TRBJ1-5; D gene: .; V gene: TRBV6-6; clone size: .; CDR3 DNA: TGTGCCAGCAGTTCCCGCGCCTCCCGGGATCAGCCCCAGCATTTT; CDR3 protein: CASSSRASRDQPQHF
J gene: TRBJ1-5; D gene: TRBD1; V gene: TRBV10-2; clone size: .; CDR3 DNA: TGCGCCAGCAGTGAGTCGGGGACAGGGGATCAGCCCCAGCATTTT; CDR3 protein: CASSESGTGDQPQHF
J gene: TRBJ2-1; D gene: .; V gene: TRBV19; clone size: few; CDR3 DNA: TGTGCCAGTAGTCCACGGACTGCCAGCAATGAGCAGTTCTTC; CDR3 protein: CASSPRTASNEQFF
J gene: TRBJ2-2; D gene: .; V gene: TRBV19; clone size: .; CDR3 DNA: TGTGCCAGTAGTGTTACAGGGCTTAACACCGGGGAGCTGTTTTTT; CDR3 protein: CASSVTGLNTGELFF
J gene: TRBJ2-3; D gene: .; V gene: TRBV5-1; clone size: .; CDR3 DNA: TGCGCCAGCAGCTTGACAGGGCTCTTCACAGATACGCAGTATTTT; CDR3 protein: CASSLTGLFTDTQYF
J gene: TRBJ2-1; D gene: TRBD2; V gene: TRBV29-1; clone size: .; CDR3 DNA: TGCAGCGTTCGACAGCGGGGGTACAATGAGCAGTTCTTC; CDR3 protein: CSVRQRGYNEQFF
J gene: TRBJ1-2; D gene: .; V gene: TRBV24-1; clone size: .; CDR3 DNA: TGTGCCACCAGTGATTTTAAGGAGGGCTACTATGGCTACACCTTC; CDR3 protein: CATSDFKEGYYGYTF
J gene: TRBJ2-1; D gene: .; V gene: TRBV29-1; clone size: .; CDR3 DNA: TGCAGCGTTGAATGGCGGGAAAATGAGCAGTTCTTC; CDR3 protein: CSVEWRENEQFF
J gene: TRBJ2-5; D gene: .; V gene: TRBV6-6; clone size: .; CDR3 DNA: TGTGCCAGCAGTTACCCCGGGAGCCGGGAGACCCAGTACTTC; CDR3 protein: CASSYPGSRETQYF
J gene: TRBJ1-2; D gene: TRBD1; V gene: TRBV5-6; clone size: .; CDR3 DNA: TGTGCCAGCAGCACAGGGGGGCTAAACACCTTC; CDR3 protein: CASSTGGLNTF
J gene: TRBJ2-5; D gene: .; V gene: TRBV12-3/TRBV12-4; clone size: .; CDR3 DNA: TGTGCCAGCAGCAGCCTCGTAGCGGAGCCTAAGTACTTC; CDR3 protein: CASSSLVAEPKYF
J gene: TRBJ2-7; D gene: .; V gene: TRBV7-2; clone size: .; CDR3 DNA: TGTGCCAGCAGCTTTCCAGAATTCTACGAGCAGTACTTC; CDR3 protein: CASSFPEFYEQYF
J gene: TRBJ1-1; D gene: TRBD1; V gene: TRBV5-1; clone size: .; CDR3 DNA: TGCGCCAGCAGCGTCCAGGGGGCAGCTTTCTTT; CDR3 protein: CASSVQGAAFF
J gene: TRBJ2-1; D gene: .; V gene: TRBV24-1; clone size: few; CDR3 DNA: TGTGCCGCTAAAACTCCAGGGGCCAATGAGCAGTTCTTC; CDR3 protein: CAAKTPGANEQFF
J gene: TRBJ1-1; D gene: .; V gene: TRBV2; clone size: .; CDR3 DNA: TGTGCCAGCAGGGGCCTTCTGAACACTGAAGCTTTCTTT; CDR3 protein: CASRGLLNTEAFF
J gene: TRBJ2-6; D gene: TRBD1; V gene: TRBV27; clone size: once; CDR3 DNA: TGTGCCAGCAGTTTGGTCTCAACAGGGGCTCCTGGGGCCAACGTCCTGACTTTC; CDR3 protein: CASSLVSTGAPGANVLTF
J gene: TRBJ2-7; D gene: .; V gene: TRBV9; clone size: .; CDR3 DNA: TGTGCCAGCAGCGTAGGCCAGGGGGGAGCCTACGAGCAGTACTTC; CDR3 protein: CASSVGQGGAYEQYF
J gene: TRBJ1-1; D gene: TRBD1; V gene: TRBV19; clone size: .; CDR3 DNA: TGTGCCAGTAGTATTCGCGGGACAGGGATTTGGAACACTGAAGCTTTCTTT; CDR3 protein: CASSIRGTGIWNTEAFF
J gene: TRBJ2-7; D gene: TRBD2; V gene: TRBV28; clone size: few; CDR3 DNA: TGTGCCAGCGGGGGACTAGCGGGTTTTAAGGAGTACTTC; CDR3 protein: CASGGLAGFKEYF
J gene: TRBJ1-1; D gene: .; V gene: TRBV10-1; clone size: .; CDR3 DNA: TGCGCCAGCAGTGATTGGGGGGGGAAGAACACTGAAGCTTTCTTT; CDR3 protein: CASSDWGGKNTEAFF
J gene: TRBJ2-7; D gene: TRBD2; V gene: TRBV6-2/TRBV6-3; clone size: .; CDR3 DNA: TGTGCCAGCAGTTACTCCCCCGGGACTAGCGGGAGCAACCACGAGCAGTACTTC; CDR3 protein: CASSYSPGTSGSNHEQYF
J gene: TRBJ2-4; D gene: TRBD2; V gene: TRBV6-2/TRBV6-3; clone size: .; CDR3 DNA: TGTGCCAGCAGCTCAAGCGGGAGAGGATACATTCAGTACTTC; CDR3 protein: CASSSSGRGYIQYF
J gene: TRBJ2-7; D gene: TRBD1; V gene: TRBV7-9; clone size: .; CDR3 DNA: TGTGCCAGCAGCTGGTGGGGACAGGGGGGCGAGCAGTACTTC; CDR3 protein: CASSWWGQGGEQYF
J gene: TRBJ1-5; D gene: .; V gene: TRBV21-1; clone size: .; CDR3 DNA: TGTGCCAGCAGACGGGTTACTAAGGGACAGGGACATCAGCCCCAGCATTTT; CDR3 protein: CASRRVTKGQGHQPQHF
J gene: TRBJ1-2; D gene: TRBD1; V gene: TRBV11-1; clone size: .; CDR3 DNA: TGTGCCAGCAGCTCGGTCCGAGGACAGGCCCGCTATGGCTACACCTTC; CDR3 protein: CASSSVRGQARYGYTF
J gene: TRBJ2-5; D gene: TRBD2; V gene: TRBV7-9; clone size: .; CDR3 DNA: TGTGCCAGCAGACCCTGGGAGGGGATCGGGGAGACCCAGTACTTC; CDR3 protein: CASRPWEGIGETQYF
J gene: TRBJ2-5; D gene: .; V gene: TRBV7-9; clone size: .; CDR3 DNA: TGTGCCAGCAGCCTTAGGGCAGGGGTGGAGACCCAGTACTTC; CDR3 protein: CASSLRAGVETQYF
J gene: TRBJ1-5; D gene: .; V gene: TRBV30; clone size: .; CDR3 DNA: TGTGCCTGGAGTGTAGCGGGGTCTAGCAATCAGCCCCAGCATTTT; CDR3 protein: CAWSVAGSSNQPQHF
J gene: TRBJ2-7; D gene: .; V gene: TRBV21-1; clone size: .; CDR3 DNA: TGTGCCAGCAGCCCGGGACAGGACTCCTACGAGCAGTACTTC; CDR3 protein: CASSPGQDSYEQYF
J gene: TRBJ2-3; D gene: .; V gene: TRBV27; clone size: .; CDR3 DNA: TGTGCCAGCACCGTCCTCGGTAGCGGAGGAGATACGCAGTATTTT; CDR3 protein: CASTVLGSGGDTQYF
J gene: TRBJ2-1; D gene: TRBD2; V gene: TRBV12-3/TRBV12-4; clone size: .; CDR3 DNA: TGTGCCAGCAGTCCCCAATTACTAGCGGGACTGTTCTTC; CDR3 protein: CASSPQLLAGLFF
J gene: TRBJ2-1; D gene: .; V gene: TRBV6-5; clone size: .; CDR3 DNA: TGTGCCAGCAGTCCGGGACTCTTCTCCTACAATGAGCAGTTCTTC; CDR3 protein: CASSPGLFSYNEQFF
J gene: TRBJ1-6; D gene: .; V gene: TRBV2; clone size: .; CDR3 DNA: TGTGCCAGCAGGATGGGGCAGGGTTCACCCCTCCACTTT; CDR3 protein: CASRMGQGSPLHF
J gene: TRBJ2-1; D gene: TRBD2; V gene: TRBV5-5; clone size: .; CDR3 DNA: TGTGCCAGCAGCTTTGTAGGGACTAGCGGGAATGAGCAGTTCTTC; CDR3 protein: CASSFVGTSGNEQFF